This TCR beta chain was captured by sequencing in a study of cytomegalovirus exposure and HLA in healthy donors. Per the germline V gene, CDR1 is SGHDT and CDR2 is YYEEEE. J lost 5 bases, V lost 2 bases, and 5 bases had no gene match. The CDR3 is 14 residues long. Overall study findings and caveats: Most TCR sequences proved rare, with some public TCRs found in many donors. Cytomegalovirus-associated status was assigned to about 180 TCR beta chains. Reported performance of the classifier showed diagnosis of cytomegalovirus status with high specificity and sensitivity.

Using immunoSEQ multiplex PCR, the repertoire was profiled, and TCRdb retains in-frame clones only, with some absent. Among roughly 120,000 clones listed, around 94% were seen once. On this clone: Antigen specificity is unknown.

The sample taken for sequencing was PBMCs. The V gene is TRBV5-6, the J gene TRBJ2-5; 8 nucleotides line up with TRBD2. The TCR originated in a woman under 30 in good health and CMV-seronegative. The CDR3 DNA follows: TGTGCCAGCAGCTTACGGGGGGGCGAGGAGACCCAGTACTTC. Protein sequence: CASSLRGGEETQYF.